Following are 20 T cell receptor beta chains from one sample sequenced in a study of CD8 T cells in Susac syndrome. Reverse transcription used about 0.5 to 1 ug RNA and random hexamers. Via MiXCR, TCRdb re-called the immunoSEQ multiplex PCR reads, giving one row per CDR3 protein. The top ten hold less than 0.095% of the sample, which has 140,000 to 150,000 distinct CDR3 sequences, around 94% seen once. Sequencing was carried out using CD4+ T cells from PBMCs. These TCRs come from a human donor in good health.

Here the CDR3 DNA reads TGTGCCAGCAGCCCACTAGCGGGAGGGAACAATGAGCAGTTCTTC. Translated, it gives CASSPLAGGNNEQFF. This sequence joins TRBV6-6 and TRBJ2-1; 13 bases match TRBD2. This CDR3 spans 15 amino acids. Looked up from germline, CDR1 is MNHNY and CDR2 is SVGAGI (reference sequence). J lost 5 bases, V lost 6 bases, and 4 bases had no gene match.

The chain employs TRBV19 and TRBJ2-7, with D possibly matching TRBD2 (5 bases). Looked up from germline, CDR1 is LNHDA and CDR2 is SQIVND (reference sequence). Between the trimmed V and J ends, which lost 1 base and 2 bases, there was a span of 15 bases. The CDR3 is made up of 16 amino acids. The CDR3 loop reads CASSIGGTRRTYEQYF. The CDR3 DNA reads TGTGCCAGTAGTATAGGAGGAACTAGGCGTACCTACGAGCAGTACTTC.

This clonotype was seen a single time. This chain uses TRBV20-1 with TRBJ2-2, with TRBD2 as a possible D gene (6 bases). CDR1 and CDR2 from the germline V gene are DFQATT and SNEGSKA (reference sequence). The CDR3 extends over 15 amino acids. Trimming took 0 bases from V and 4 from J, leaving 12 bases between them. The CDR3: CSARDWGLFTGELFF. The CDR3 DNA reads as TGCAGTGCTAGAGACTGGGGACTGTTCACCGGGGAGCTGTTTTTT.

The chain couples TRBV24-1 to TRBJ2-7; 9 bases are a match to TRBD1. The germline V gene encodes CDR1 KGHDR and CDR2 SFDVKD. The V segment lost 3 bases and the J segment 1 base; nucleotides outside the gene matches: 6. The CDR3 consists of 16 residues. This CDR3 is CATSDTGTGTSYEQYF. Written as DNA, the CDR3 is TGTGCCACCAGTGATACCGGGACAGGGACGTCCTACGAGCAGTACTTC.

The CDR3 DNA follows: TGCAGTGCTTCCTACAGGGCAACTAATGAAAAACTGTTTTTT. Its protein product is CSASYRATNEKLFF. This rearrangement joins TRBV20-1 to TRBJ1-4, with D possibly being TRBD1 (6 bases). The CDR3 spans 14 residues. The V end lost 5 bases, the J end lost 0 bases, and 10 bases lay between the germline ends. Germline loops: CDR1 DFQATT, CDR2 SNEGSKA (reference sequence).

This clonotype appeared a single time. The chain is built from TRBV5-1 and TRBJ2-7; TRBD1 agrees at 7 bases. With 3 bases clipped from V and 1 base from J, the junction kept 1 base outside the gene matches. In germline, CDR1 is SGHRS, CDR2 YFSETQ. The CDR3 runs 13 residues. CDR3 DNA sequence: TGCGCCAGCAGCTGGGACAGTTCCTACGAGCAGTACTTC. Its translation is CASSWDSSYEQYF.

V is TRBV29-1 and J is TRBJ1-3; TRBD1 might be the D (6 bases). This CDR3 contains 15 residues. V gave up 7 bases and J gave up 3 bases, with 19 bases separating them. Per germline, CDR1 SQVTM and CDR2 ANQGSEA. For the CDR3, the DNA is TGCAGCGCCGAGGGCACACAGGGTAGTGGAAACACCATATATTTT. Protein sequence: CSAEGTQGSGNTIYF.

The chain employs TRBV13 and TRBJ2-1; 15 bases line up with TRBD2. V lost 2 bases and J lost 7; bases outside the gene matches: 15. The V gene's germline CDR1 is PRHDT and CDR2 FYEKMQ (reference sequence). This CDR3 is built from 20 residues. The CDR3 sequence: CASSLPWTSGRAGEGNEQFF. DNA for the CDR3: TGTGCCAGCAGCTTACCGTGGACTAGCGGGAGGGCGGGTGAGGGGAATGAGCAGTTCTTC.

V gene TRBV7-2 combines with J gene TRBJ2-7; weak D call: TRBD2 (5 bases). The V gene lost 6 bases and the J gene lost 0 bases, with 12 bases spanning the gap. CDR1 is SGHTA and CDR2 is FQGNSA in the germline V gene. The CDR3 runs to 14 residues. The CDR3 region is CASRRELSSYEQYF. Written as DNA, the CDR3 is TGTGCCAGCAGGAGGGAGTTGAGCTCCTACGAGCAGTACTTC.

The V gene is TRBV3-1, the J gene TRBJ1-2, with D possibly TRBD1 on 5 matching bases. The CDR3 is made up of 15 amino acids. The V end lost 1 base, the J end lost 6 bases, and 15 bases lay between the germline ends. Germline-derived CDR1 and CDR2 are LGHDT and YNNKEL (reference sequence). The CDR3: CASSQVHGTENGYTF. CDR3 in DNA: TGTGCCAGCAGCCAAGTTCACGGGACGGAAAATGGCTACACCTTC.

This rearrangement joins TRBV10-3 to TRBJ2-3, with 9 bases matching TRBD2. CDR3 length: 15 residues. Germline V CDR1 and CDR2: ENHRY, SYGVKD. After removal of 6 bases from V and 0 bases from J, the junction contained 4 bases not matched to a gene. Here the CDR3 DNA reads TGTGCCATCAGCCGACTAGCGGAAAGCACAGATACGCAGTATTTT. Protein product: CAISRLAESTDTQYF.

The rearrangement uses TRBV19 and TRBJ2-6; D gene uncertain. Germline V gives CDR1 LNHDA, CDR2 SQIVND (reference sequence). Trimming took 10 bases from V and 0 from J, leaving 10 bases between them. CDR3 length equals 14 residues. CDR3: CATREISGANVLTF. Written as DNA, the CDR3 is TGTGCCACCAGAGAGATCTCTGGGGCCAACGTCCTGACTTTC.

This clonotype was counted once. The rearrangement joins TRBV3-1 to TRBJ1-2, with 11 bases that match TRBD1. Germline assignment: CDR1 LGHDT and CDR2 YNNKEL (reference sequence). The CDR3 is 15 residues long. Germline trimming cut 2 bases from V and 7 bases from J; bases unmatched to any gene: 6. The CDR3 DNA reads TGTGCCAGCAGCCAATTGGACAGGGGGCAGAGTGGCTACACCTTC. It translates to CASSQLDRGQSGYTF.

The chain recombines TRBV5-4 with TRBJ2-2; 7 bases fit TRBD2. The CDR3 sequence is 16 residues long. The V gene end was trimmed by 4 bases and the J gene end by 4 bases; junction bases not matched to a gene: 10. The germline CDR1 and CDR2 sequences are SGHNT and YYREEE (reference sequence). The CDR3 region has the DNA TGTGCCAGCAGCCCGGCGGGGGTCCCGGGCACCGGGGAGCTGTTTTTT. Translating gives CASSPAGVPGTGELFF.

There are a few counts of this clonotype. V gene TRBV6-6 combines with J gene TRBJ2-5; D tentatively fits TRBD1 or TRBD2 (6 bases each). The CDR3 has 14 amino acids. V was shortened by 5 bases and J by 2 bases, with 12 bases between the two germline ends. Germline values: CDR1 MNHNY, CDR2 SVGAGI (reference sequence). The CDR3: CASSRRGVQETQYF. CDR3 nucleotides: TGTGCCAGCAGTCGGAGGGGGGTGCAAGAGACCCAGTACTTC.

The genes are TRBV11-3 and TRBJ2-2, with D unclear. The ends were cut back, 3 bases at V and 6 bases at J, with 5 bases in the middle. CDR3 length: 12 residues. Germline V lookup: CDR1 SGHNT, CDR2 YENEEA. This CDR3 reads CASSFLAGELFF. The CDR3 bases are TGTGCCAGCAGCTTTTTAGCCGGGGAGCTGTTTTTT.

This rearrangement joins TRBV5-1 to TRBJ1-1; 7 bases are a match to TRBD1. The CDR3 runs 14 residues. V shed 5 bases, J shed 2 bases, and the junction held 6 bases outside the gene matches. Germline V gene lookup returns CDR1 SGHRS and CDR2 YFSETQ. The CDR3 bases are TGCGCCAGCAGATGGGACAGCGCTAACACTGAAGCTTTCTTT. Translated, it gives CASRWDSANTEAFF.

The CDR3 DNA reads as TGTGCCAGCAGCCCCCAGAGGGGAGTGACTGAAGCTTTCTTT. It translates to CASSPQRGVTEAFF. The chain recombines TRBV11-2 with TRBJ1-1; maybe TRBD1 (5 bases). Trimming left V 5 bases short and J 5 bases short, with 15 bases between. Germline values: CDR1 SGHAT, CDR2 FQNNGV. The CDR3 contains 14 residues.

This chain connects TRBV6-5 to TRBJ2-3; unclear D gene. The V gene's germline CDR1 is MNHEY and CDR2 SVGAGI. V gave up 2 bases and J gave up 7 bases, with 4 bases separating them. There are 11 residues in the CDR3. The CDR3 loop reads CASSYGYTQYF. The CDR3 DNA is TGTGCCAGCAGTTACGGGTATACGCAGTATTTT.

V usage is TRBV7-9 and J usage is TRBJ2-5; 13 bases are shared with TRBD2. The CDR3 sequence is 17 residues long. Trimming took 5 bases from V and 5 from J; bases not matched to a gene: 11. Germline assignment: CDR1 SEHNR and CDR2 FQNEAQ (reference sequence). The DNA of the CDR3 is TGTGCCAGCAGCCCACTAGGACTAGCGGGAGTCCGGGAGACCCAGTACTTC. Translation: CASSPLGLAGVRETQYF.